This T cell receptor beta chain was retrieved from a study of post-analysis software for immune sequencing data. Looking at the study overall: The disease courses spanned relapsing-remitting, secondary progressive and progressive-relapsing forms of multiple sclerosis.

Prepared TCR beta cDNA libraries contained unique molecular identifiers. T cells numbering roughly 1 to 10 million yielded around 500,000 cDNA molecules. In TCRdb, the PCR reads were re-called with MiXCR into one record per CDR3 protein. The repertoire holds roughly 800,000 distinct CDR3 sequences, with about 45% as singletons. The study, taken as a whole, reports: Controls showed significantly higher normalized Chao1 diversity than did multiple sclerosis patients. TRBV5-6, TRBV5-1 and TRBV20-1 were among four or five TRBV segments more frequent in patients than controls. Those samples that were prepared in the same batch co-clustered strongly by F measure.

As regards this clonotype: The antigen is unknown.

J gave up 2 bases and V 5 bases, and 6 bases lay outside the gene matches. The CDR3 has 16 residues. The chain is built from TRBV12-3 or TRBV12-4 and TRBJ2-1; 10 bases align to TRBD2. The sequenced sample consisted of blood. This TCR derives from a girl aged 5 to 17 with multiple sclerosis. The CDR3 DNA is TGTGCCAGCAGTGGGGCTAGCGGGAGACCCTACAATGAGCAGTTCTTC. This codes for CASSGASGRPYNEQFF.